The present T cell receptor beta chain was sequenced within a study of blood T cell repertoires in COVID-19. As handled by the study authors: Amplified reference gene primers provided the basis for estimating nucleated cell counts. Profiled with immunoSEQ multiplex PCR; TCRdb holds only in-frame clones, not every one. V, J and clone size reflect that table, while D and trimming were determined from the DNA. The data contain tens of thousands of clones, approximately 80% of them singletons. The TCR was taken from a human donor in a cohort sampled during active COVID-19. The sequenced sample was peripheral blood.

CDR3 residues: CASSLSTVRAYGYTF. The CDR3 nucleotides are TGTGCCAGCAGCTTGTCCACCGTCAGGGCCTATGGCTACACCTTC. The chain carries TRBV7-9 and TRBJ1-2, with D possibly TRBD1 on 5 matching bases. From germline, CDR1 is SEHNR and CDR2 FQNEAQ (reference sequence). This CDR3 comprises 15 residues. V was clipped by 3 bases and J by 4 bases, with 15 bases between them.